This T cell receptor (beta chain) was observed in a study of blood T cell repertoires in COVID-19. Study information: Sites across the United States, Italy and Spain contributed samples from acute and convalescent COVID-19. PBMCs, B-cell-depleted T cells, or T cells provided the cDNA or gDNA that made up the material.

CDR1 is SGHTA, CDR2 FQGNSA, per germline. V lost 5 bases and J lost 6, with 13 bases in between. This CDR3 has 13 residues. Recruited during active infection, patients (from Seattle) were subsequently followed longitudinally. Authors' methods: Amplification with reference gene primers provided the estimates of nucleated cell counts. Profiled with immunoSEQ multiplex PCR; TCRdb holds only in-frame clones, not every one. Clone size and V and J calls were adopted from that table, with D and trimming inferred from the DNA. The top ten clones hold about a sixth of a sample with about 62,000 clones, around 91% of them seen once.

The source material was peripheral blood. J is TRBJ2-5 and V is TRBV7-2; D gene ambiguous. This TCR derives from a woman aged 60 to 75 with COVID-19, enrolled during active disease. The CDR3 region has the DNA TGTGCCAGCAGCCATAACTATTTGAAGACCCAGTACTTC. Translation: CASSHNYLKTQYF.